One and the same sample provided the 19 T cell receptor beta chains below, sequenced in a study of regulatory T cells in long-lasting Graves disease. Arm-PCR of CDR3 regions with iRepertoire HTBI primers generated TCR beta libraries. Via MiXCR, TCRdb re-called the multiplex PCR reads, giving one row per CDR3 protein. Of about 220,000 distinct CDR3 sequences listed, around 17% are singletons. Regarding time point: newly diagnosed GD, antithyroid drugs for less than 3 months. The authors made the TCR library using RNA they extracted from PBMCs. Material: peripheral blood mononuclear cells (PBMCs), obtained at new diagnosis, from a patient treated with antithyroid drugs. All receptors derive from a female donor with Graves disease.

The sample holds many counts of this clonotype. The chain employs TRBV25-1 and TRBJ1-2; the match to TRBD1 covers 9 bases. The CDR3 is 18 amino acids. The V and J ends lost 6 bases and 3 bases, in that order; junction bases with no gene match: 17. Per germline, CDR1 MGHDK and CDR2 SYGVNS. This CDR3 is CASSALPGQGSAYYGYTF. The CDR3 region has the DNA TGTGCCAGCAGCGCCCTTCCGGGACAGGGTTCAGCCTACTATGGCTACACCTTC.

In its sample, this clonotype was seen many times. The rearrangement uses TRBV6-1 and TRBJ2-5; D is perhaps TRBD1 (5 bases). The V and J ends lost 5 bases and 5 bases respectively, with 15 bases between them. Per the germline V gene, CDR1 is MNHNS and CDR2 is SASEGT. The CDR3 length is 14 residues. CDR3 DNA sequence: TGTGCCAGCAGTCACACCAGGGTTGGGGAGACCCAGTACTTC. It yields the protein CASSHTRVGETQYF.

V is TRBV2 and J is TRBJ2-7; 11 nucleotides match TRBD2. Germline V lookup: CDR1 SNHLY, CDR2 FYNNEI. Trimming removed 6 bases from V and 3 bases from J; junction bases left unmatched: 7. This CDR3 has 15 residues. This chain's CDR3 is CASRVAGGSNYEQYF. In nucleotides, the CDR3 is TGTGCCAGCAGAGTAGCGGGAGGGTCCAACTACGAGCAGTACTTC. Drawing the rest from reference TRBV2 and TRBJ2-7, the complete variable domain is EPEVTQTPSHQVTQMGQEVILRCVPISNHLYFYWYRQILGQKVEFLVSFYNNEISEKSEIFDDQFSVERPDGSNFTLKIRSTKLEDSAMYFCASRVAGGSNYEQYFGPGTRLTVT.

Comments on this clonotype: A much larger clonotype is one base distant, so this may be a read error. The chain uses TRBV28 and TRBJ2-7; 10 bases align to TRBD2. Losses at the gene ends were 7 bases for V and 4 bases for J; bases not matched to a gene: 7. CDR3 length: 14 amino acids. CDR1 and CDR2 (germline): MDHEN, SYDVKM. The CDR3 sequence: CASKRRLAGYEQYF. In DNA form, the CDR3 reads TGTGCCAGCAAAAGGAGACTAGCGGGTTACGAGCAGTACTTC.

As concerns this clonotype: Only one base separates this from a far larger clonotype, so it likely reflects a read error. The V and J genes are TRBV6-1 and TRBJ2-1; TRBD1 aligns across 7 bases. The CDR3 sequence is 15 residues long. Germline lookup yields CDR1 MNHNS and CDR2 SASEGT. Losses at the gene ends were 6 bases for V and 10 bases for J; bases not matched to a gene: 15. CDR3 nucleotides: TGTGCCAGCAGCAACCAGAAGACAGGGTACCACGAGCAGTTCTTC. Amino acid sequence: CASSNQKTGYHEQFF.

As concerns this clonotype: A much bigger clone sits one base away, suggesting this may be a read error. The rearrangement links TRBV5-1 to TRBJ2-7; 7 nucleotides match TRBD1. CDR3 length: 13 amino acids. Germline loops: CDR1 SGHRS, CDR2 YFSETQ. The CDR3 is CASRQRQGYERYF. DNA for the CDR3: TGCGCCAGCAGACAAAGACAGGGTTACGAGCGGTACTTC.

As for this clonotype: A read error may be the cause here, since a much bigger clone is one base away. This chain uses TRBV2 with TRBJ1-6; D is ambiguous. Trimming shortened V by 3 bases and J by 4 bases, and 4 bases separated the two germline ends. Germline V gene data show CDR1 as SNHLY and CDR2 as FYNNEI. The CDR3 spans 13 residues. The CDR3 region is CASSDEYNSPLHF. DNA for the CDR3: TGTGCCAGCAGTGACGAATATAATTCACCCCTCCACTTT.

This clonotype has at least ten counts. At one boundary the junction diverges from the germline segment, which might be a read error. V usage is TRBV7-9 and J usage is TRBJ2-2; a possible D gene is TRBD1 (5 bases). This CDR3 has 14 amino acids. CDR1 and CDR2 from the germline V gene are SEHNR and FQNEAQ (reference sequence). This CDR3 is CASILQENTGELFF. The CDR3 region has the DNA TGTGCCAGCATCTTACAGGAGAACACCGGGGAGCTGTTTTTT. Full variable domain (missing parts from reference TRBV7-9 and TRBJ2-2): DTGVSQNPRHKITKRGQNVTFRCDPISEHNRLYWYRQTLGQGPEFLTYFQNEAQLEKSRLLSDRFSAERPKGSFSTLEIQRTEQGDSAMYLCASILQENTGELFFGEGSRLTVL.

In its sample, this clonotype was seen many times. The chain links TRBV27 to TRBJ1-1; TRBD1 is a possible D gene (5 bases). Germline V gene data show CDR1 as MNHEY and CDR2 as SMNVEV (reference sequence). The V end was cut by 6 bases, the J end by 1 base, with 9 bases between. The CDR3 has 13 amino acids. The CDR3 nucleotides read TGTGCCAGCAGCGGGGGGGGGAACACTGAAGCTTTCTTT. Its translation is CASSGGGNTEAFF.

This clonotype appeared a few times. V gene TRBV11-2 combines with J gene TRBJ2-1; D is possibly TRBD2 (5 bases). The V and J ends lost 3 bases and 2 bases respectively, with 11 bases between them. Germline CDR1 and CDR2: SGHAT and FQNNGV. The CDR3 totals 15 residues. The CDR3 nucleotides read TGTGCCAGCAGCTTGACGGAGGTAGCCTACAATGAGCAGTTCTTC. This codes for CASSLTEVAYNEQFF. Full variable domain (rest looked up from reference TRBV11-2 and TRBJ2-1): EAGVAQSPRYKIIEKRQSVAFWCNPISGHATLYWYQQILGQGPKLLIQFQNNGVVDDSQLPKDRFSAERLKGVDSTLKIQPAKLEDSAVYLCASSLTEVAYNEQFFGPGTRLTVL.

This clonotype was seen repeatedly, ten times or more. The chain joins TRBV7-3 to TRBJ2-3, with 14 bases identical to TRBD2. CDR3 length: 17 residues. Germline loops: CDR1 SGHTA, CDR2 FQGTGA. Germline trimming cut 3 bases from V and 4 bases from J; bases unmatched to any gene: 6. In DNA, the CDR3 is TGTGCCAGCAGCTTTTCCGGGACTAGCGGGAGTCCAGATACGCAGTATTTT. Translating gives CASSFSGTSGSPDTQYF.

As to this clonotype: This sequence is one base from a far larger clone and is likely a read error. The CDR3 DNA reads TGTGCCACCAGCAGAGGGGAGGGAGGCTACAATGAGCAGTACTTC. Translated: CATSRGEGGYNEQYF. V gene TRBV15 combines with J gene TRBJ2-5, with 7 bases lining up with TRBD2. The CDR3 runs 15 residues. V shed 1 base and J 11 bases; nucleotides not matched to a gene: 13. Germline V lookup: CDR1 LNHNV, CDR2 YYDKDF (reference sequence).

The genes are TRBV19 and TRBJ2-1; 7 nucleotides agree with TRBD2. CDR3 size: 15 residues. In germline, CDR1 is LNHDA, CDR2 SQIVND (reference sequence). Trimming cost V 5 bases and J 9 bases; bases outside gene matches: 13. CDR3 DNA sequence: TGTGCCAGTAGTCACGGGACTAACCTATTGGGTGAGCAGTTCTTC. Its translation is CASSHGTNLLGEQFF.

This clonotype has at least ten counts. J is TRBJ2-2 and V is TRBV7-2, with D possibly matching TRBD1 (6 bases). V lost 4 bases and J 3 bases, leaving 9 bases between the germline ends. This CDR3 has 14 residues. Germline CDR1 SGHTA, CDR2 FQGNSA. The CDR3 is CASSSRGDTGELFF. The CDR3 DNA follows: TGTGCCAGCAGCTCCAGGGGAGACACCGGGGAGCTGTTTTTT.

The chain is built from TRBV28 and TRBJ2-3, with 10 positions matching TRBD2. Germline V gene data show CDR1 as MDHEN and CDR2 as SYDVKM. J gave up 2 bases and V 5 bases, and 7 bases lay outside the gene matches. This CDR3 is 16 amino acids long. The DNA of the CDR3 is TGTGCCAGCAGTCCCCCTAGCGGGAGTTCCACAGATACGCAGTATTTT. It translates to CASSPPSGSSTDTQYF.

This clonotype was counted many times. The chain couples TRBV12-3 or TRBV12-4 to TRBJ1-2, with D perhaps matching TRBD1 (5 bases). The CDR3 has 14 amino acids. V lost 5 bases to trimming and J lost 0 bases, with 10 bases between them. CDR3 bases: TGTGCCAGCAGTCTGTCACAGGCTAACTATGGCTACACCTTC. This sequence encodes CASSLSQANYGYTF.

This clonotype was counted many times. CDR3 sequence reads: CAWSRGRGQTEAFF. The CDR3 DNA follows: TGTGCCTGGAGCCGGGGAAGAGGACAGACTGAAGCTTTCTTT. The chain couples TRBV30 to TRBJ1-1; a possible D gene is TRBD1 (6 bases). Trimming stripped 3 bases from V and 5 bases from J, with 16 bases between. This CDR3 region has 14 residues. CDR1 and CDR2 from the germline V gene are GTSNPN and SVGIG (reference sequence).

This clonotype has at least ten counts. The CDR3 sequence: CASTSQGYSGYTF. CDR3 DNA: TGTGCCAGCACCTCTCAGGGGTATAGTGGCTACACCTTC. The rearrangement joins TRBV27 to TRBJ1-2; the D gene is possibly TRBD1 (6 bases). Germline lookup yields CDR1 MNHEY and CDR2 SMNVEV (reference sequence). CDR3 length: 13 residues. Between the trimmed V and J ends, which lost 7 bases and 7 bases, there was a span of 16 bases.

The table lists this clonotype with many counts. V is TRBV15 and J is TRBJ2-2; 9 bases are a match to TRBD1. This CDR3 is built from 16 residues. Germline loops: CDR1 LNHNV, CDR2 YYDKDF (reference sequence). The trim removed 6 bases at V and 2 bases at J, leaving 7 bases unmatched. The CDR3 bases are TGTGCCACCAGAGACAGGGGGGGCCTCAACACCGGGGAGCTGTTTTTT. It encodes CATRDRGGLNTGELFF.